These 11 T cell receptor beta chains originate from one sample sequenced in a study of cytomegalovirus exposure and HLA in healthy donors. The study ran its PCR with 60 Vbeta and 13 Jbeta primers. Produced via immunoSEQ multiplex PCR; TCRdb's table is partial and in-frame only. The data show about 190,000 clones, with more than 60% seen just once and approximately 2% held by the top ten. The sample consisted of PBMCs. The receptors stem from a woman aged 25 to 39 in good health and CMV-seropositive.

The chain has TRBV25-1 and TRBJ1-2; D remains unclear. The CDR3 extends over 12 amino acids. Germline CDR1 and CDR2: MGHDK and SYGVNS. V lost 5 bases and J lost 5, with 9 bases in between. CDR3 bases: TGTGCCAGCAGTCTCTCAGGATATGGCTACACCTTC. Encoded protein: CASSLSGYGYTF.

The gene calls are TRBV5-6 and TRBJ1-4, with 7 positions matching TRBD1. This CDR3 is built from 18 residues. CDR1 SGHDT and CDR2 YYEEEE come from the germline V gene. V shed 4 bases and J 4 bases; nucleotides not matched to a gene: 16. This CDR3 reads CASSKVQGGVRGNEKLFF. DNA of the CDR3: TGTGCCAGCAGCAAAGTCCAGGGGGGAGTTCGGGGTAATGAAAAACTGTTTTTT. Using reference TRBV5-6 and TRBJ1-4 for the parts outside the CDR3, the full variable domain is DAGVTQSPTHLIKTRGQQVTLRCSPKSGHDTVSWYQQALGQGPQFIFQYYEEEERQRGNFPDRFSGHQFPNYSSELNVNALLLGDSALYLCASSKVQGGVRGNEKLFFGSGTQLSVL.

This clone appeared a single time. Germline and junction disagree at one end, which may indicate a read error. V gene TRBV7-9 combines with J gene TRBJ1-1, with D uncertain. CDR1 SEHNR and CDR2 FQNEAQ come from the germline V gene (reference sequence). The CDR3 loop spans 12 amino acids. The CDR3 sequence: CSSSPLRTEAFF. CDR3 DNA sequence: TGTTCCAGCAGCCCCCTTCGGACTGAAGCTTTCTTT.

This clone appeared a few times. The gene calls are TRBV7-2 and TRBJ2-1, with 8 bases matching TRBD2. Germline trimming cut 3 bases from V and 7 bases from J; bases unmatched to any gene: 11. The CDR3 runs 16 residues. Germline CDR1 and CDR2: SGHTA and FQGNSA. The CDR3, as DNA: TGTGCCAGCAGCTTTATCTGGGGCGGGGGGCTGAATGAGCAGTTCTTC. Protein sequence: CASSFIWGGGLNEQFF.

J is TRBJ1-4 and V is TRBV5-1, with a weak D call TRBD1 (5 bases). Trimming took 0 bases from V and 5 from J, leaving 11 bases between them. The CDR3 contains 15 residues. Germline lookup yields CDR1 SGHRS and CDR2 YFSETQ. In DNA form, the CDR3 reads TGCGCCAGCAGCTTGGTTGGGGCAGGGAATGAAAAACTGTTTTTT. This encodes CASSLVGAGNEKLFF. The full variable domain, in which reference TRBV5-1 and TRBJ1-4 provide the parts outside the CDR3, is KAGVTQTPRYLIKTRGQQVTLSCSPISGHRSVSWYQQTPGQGLQFLFEYFSETQRNKGNFPGRFSGRQFSNSRSEMNVSTLELGDSALYLCASSLVGAGNEKLFFGSGTQLSVL.

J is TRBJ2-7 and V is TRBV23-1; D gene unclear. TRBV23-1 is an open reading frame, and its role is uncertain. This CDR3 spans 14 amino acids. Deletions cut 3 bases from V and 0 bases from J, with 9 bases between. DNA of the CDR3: TGCGCCAGCAGTCACGGCGGTTGCTCCTACGAGCAGTACTTC. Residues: CASSHGGCSYEQYF.

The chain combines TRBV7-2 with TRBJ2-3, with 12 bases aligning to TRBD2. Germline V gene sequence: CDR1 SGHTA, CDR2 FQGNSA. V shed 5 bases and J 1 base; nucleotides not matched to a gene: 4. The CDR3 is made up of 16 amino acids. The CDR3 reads CASSTRTSGGTDTQYF. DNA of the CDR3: TGTGCCAGCAGCACCCGGACTAGCGGGGGCACAGATACGCAGTATTTT.

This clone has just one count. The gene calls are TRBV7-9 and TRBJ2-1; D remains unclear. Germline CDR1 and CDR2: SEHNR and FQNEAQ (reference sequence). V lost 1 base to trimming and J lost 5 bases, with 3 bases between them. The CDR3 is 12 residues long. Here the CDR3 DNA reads TGTGCCAGCAGCTTAGATAACAATGAGCAGTTCTTC. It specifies CASSLDNNEQFF.

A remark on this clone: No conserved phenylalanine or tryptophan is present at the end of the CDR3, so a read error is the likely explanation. The CDR3 nucleotides are TGTGCCAGCAGTAGCGGGACTCGAGGGCAGTACTGC. Protein sequence: CASSSGTRGQYC. The chain links TRBV5-4 to TRBJ2-7; 8 bases match TRBD2. V lost 5 bases, J lost 9 bases, and 7 bases stayed unmatched. The germline gives CDR1 SGHNT, CDR2 YYREEE (reference sequence). This CDR3 is 12 amino acids long.

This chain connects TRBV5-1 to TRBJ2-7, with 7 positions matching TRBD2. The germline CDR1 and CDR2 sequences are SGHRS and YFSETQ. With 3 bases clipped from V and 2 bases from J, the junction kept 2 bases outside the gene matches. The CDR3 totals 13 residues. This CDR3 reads CASSSREAYEQYF. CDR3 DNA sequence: TGCGCCAGCAGCTCCCGGGAGGCCTACGAGCAGTACTTC.

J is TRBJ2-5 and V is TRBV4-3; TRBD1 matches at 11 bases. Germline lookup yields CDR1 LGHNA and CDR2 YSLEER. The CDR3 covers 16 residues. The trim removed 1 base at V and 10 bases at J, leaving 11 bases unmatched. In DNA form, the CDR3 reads TGCGCCAGCAGCCAAGCGGGACAGGGGGGATATGTGGGCCAGTACTTC. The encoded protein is CASSQAGQGGYVGQYF.